The rows below give T cell receptor beta chains drawn from one sample of a study of blood T cell repertoires in COVID-19. The assay was immunoSEQ multiplex PCR, and TCRdb's table has in-frame clones only and misses some. The sample has 45,000 to 60,000 clones, under 85% seen once. The specimen was peripheral blood. Receptors were obtained from a woman between 55 and 75 years old with acute or convalescent COVID-19. CDR3s include the opening cysteine and the closing phenylalanine or tryptophan. Fields, in order: CDR3 protein, CDR3 DNA, J gene, clone size, V gene, D gene. The D gene is left open where the match is weak. Some rows mark clone size as missing; the rest say once, few, many or name a class of expanded clone.

CDR3: CASSPSGTGGLGTEAFF
DNA: TGTGCCAGCTCACCTTCCGGGACAGGGGGCTTAGGCACTGAAGCTTTCTTT
J: TRBJ1-1
size: NA
V: TRBV18
D: TRBD1

CDR3: CASSYIRAGGYNEQFF
DNA: TGTGCCAGCAGTTATATTCGGGCGGGAGGTTACAATGAGCAGTTCTTC
J: TRBJ2-1
size: NA
V: TRBV6-5
D: TRBD2

CDR3: CASSPKLREGNEQFF
DNA: TGTGCCAGCAGCCCCAAGTTGCGGGAGGGCAATGAGCAGTTCTTC
J: TRBJ2-1
size: NA
V: TRBV7-9
D: TRBD2

CDR3: CASSQGTNTEAFF
DNA: TGCGCCAGCAGCCAGGGGACTAACACTGAAGCTTTCTTT
J: TRBJ1-1
size: NA
V: TRBV4-1
D: NA

CDR3: CASSVRSSLRVFGYEQYF
DNA: TGCGCCAGCAGCGTCCGGTCCTCTCTCCGCGTTTTTGGCTACGAGCAGTACTTC
J: TRBJ2-7
size: NA
V: TRBV5-1
D: NA

CDR3: CAWSGNQGLANYGYTF
DNA: TGTGCCTGGAGTGGGAACCAGGGGCTTGCTAACTATGGCTACACCTTC
J: TRBJ1-2
size: NA
V: TRBV30
D: NA

CDR3: CATSRHGGRRTSRTDTQYF
DNA: TGTGCCACCAGCCGGCACGGGGGAAGGCGGACTAGCAGGACAGATACGCAGTATTTT
J: TRBJ2-3
size: once
V: TRBV15
D: TRBD2

CDR3: CASSLDRPTNYGYTF
DNA: TGTGCCAGCAGTTTGGACAGGCCGACAAACTATGGCTACACCTTC
J: TRBJ1-2
size: NA
V: TRBV6-5
D: TRBD1

CDR3: CASSWRTAAFNQPQHF
DNA: TGTGCCAGCAGTTGGAGGACAGCCGCATTCAATCAGCCCCAGCATTTT
J: TRBJ1-5
size: NA
V: TRBV5-8
D: NA

CDR3: CASSPGRRVTQYF
DNA: TGTGCCAGCAGCCCAGGGAGGCGCGTGACCCAGTACTTC
J: TRBJ2-5
size: NA
V: TRBV3-1/TRBV3-2
D: NA

CDR3: CASSGQRSTGANVLTF
DNA: TGTGCCAGCAGTGGGCAGCGTTCCACTGGGGCCAACGTCCTGACTTTC
J: TRBJ2-6
size: once
V: TRBV2
D: NA

CDR3: CATRLAGVTDTQYF
DNA: TGTGCCACCCGACTAGCGGGAGTGACAGATACGCAGTATTTT
J: TRBJ2-3
size: NA
V: TRBV2
D: TRBD2

CDR3: CASRESGGTEAFF
DNA: TGCGCCAGCAGGGAGTCGGGGGGCACTGAAGCTTTCTTT
J: TRBJ1-1
size: NA
V: TRBV10-2
D: NA

CDR3: CASKASGEETQYF
DNA: TGTGCCAGTAAGGCTAGCGGAGAAGAGACCCAGTACTTC
J: TRBJ2-5
size: few
V: TRBV19
D: TRBD2

CDR3: CASRLTGGTEAFF
DNA: TGTGCCAGCAGATTAACAGGGGGCACTGAAGCTTTCTTT
J: TRBJ1-1
size: NA
V: TRBV7-8
D: TRBD1

CDR3: CASGLTAHSPLHF
DNA: TGTGCTAGTGGTTTGACAGCCCATTCACCCCTCCACTTT
J: TRBJ1-6
size: NA
V: TRBV12-5
D: NA

CDR3: CASSLEMTAEAFF
DNA: TGCGCCAGCAGCTTGGAAATGACAGCTGAAGCTTTCTTT
J: TRBJ1-1
size: NA
V: TRBV5-1
D: NA

CDR3: CASSLSKPPSVIYF
DNA: TGTGCCAGCAGTTTATCGAAGCCACCCTCCGTCATATATTTT
J: TRBJ1-3
size: few
V: TRBV28
D: NA

CDR3: CASRPGDNYGYTF
DNA: TGTGCCAGCAGACCAGGGGATAACTATGGCTACACCTTC
J: TRBJ1-2
size: once
V: TRBV7-8
D: NA

CDR3: CASSYSGTSGGSETQYF
DNA: TGTGCCAGCAGCTACTCCGGGACTAGCGGGGGATCGGAGACCCAGTACTTC
J: TRBJ2-5
size: NA
V: TRBV11-3
D: TRBD2

CDR3: CASRPAFGGYNEQFF
DNA: TGTGCCAGCAGACCGGCTTTCGGGGGATACAATGAGCAGTTCTTC
J: TRBJ2-1
size: once
V: TRBV7-2
D: NA

CDR3: CASSADRGRNEKLFF
DNA: TGTGCCAGCAGCGCAGACAGGGGAAGGAATGAAAAACTGTTTTTT
J: TRBJ1-4
size: NA
V: TRBV2
D: TRBD1

CDR3: CASSPSNTGELFF
DNA: TGTGCCAGCAGCCCTTCGAACACCGGGGAGCTGTTTTTT
J: TRBJ2-2
size: NA
V: TRBV3-1/TRBV3-2
D: NA

CDR3: CASSLSPWTADGYTF
DNA: TGTGCCAGCAGTTTAAGCCCCTGGACAGCCGATGGCTACACCTTC
J: TRBJ1-2
size: few
V: TRBV27
D: NA

CDR3: CASSLAYLGGGIDTQYF
DNA: TGCGCCAGCAGCTTGGCCTACCTTGGAGGAGGGATAGATACGCAGTATTTT
J: TRBJ2-3
size: few
V: TRBV5-1
D: NA

CDR3: CASSATETYEQYF
DNA: TGCGCCAGCAGCGCCACAGAAACCTACGAGCAGTACTTC
J: TRBJ2-7
size: once
V: TRBV5-1
D: NA

CDR3: CASSSILGGGNQPQHF
DNA: TGTGCCAGCAGTTCGATCCTCGGGGGGGGCAATCAGCCCCAGCATTTT
J: TRBJ1-5
size: NA
V: TRBV28
D: NA

CDR3: CASSVSGTGAGKLFF
DNA: TGTGCCAGCAGTGTTTCCGGGACAGGGGCCGGAAAACTGTTTTTT
J: TRBJ1-4
size: NA
V: TRBV2
D: TRBD1

CDR3: CASSPLAGGTTGELFF
DNA: TGTGCCAGCTCACCCCTAGCGGGGGGGACCACCGGGGAGCTGTTTTTT
J: TRBJ2-2
size: NA
V: TRBV18
D: TRBD2

CDR3: CASSTAFGRVFEPQHF
DNA: TGTGCCAGTAGTACTGCTTTTGGCAGGGTGTTTGAGCCCCAGCATTTT
J: TRBJ1-5
size: NA
V: TRBV19
D: NA

CDR3: CADEGADGYTF
DNA: TGTGCCGACGAGGGGGCGGATGGCTACACCTTC
J: TRBJ1-2
size: NA
V: TRBV19
D: TRBD1

CDR3: CASRQGGRNNEQFF
DNA: TGTGCCAGCAGGCAGGGAGGGAGGAACAATGAGCAGTTCTTC
J: TRBJ2-1
size: NA
V: TRBV3-1/TRBV3-2
D: TRBD2

CDR3: CASSVEPNSYNSPLHF
DNA: TGTGCCAGCAGCGTAGAGCCTAACTCCTATAATTCACCCCTCCACTTT
J: TRBJ1-6
size: NA
V: TRBV9
D: NA

CDR3: CASSHGAGVDYEQYF
DNA: TGTGCCAGCTCACACGGGGCGGGAGTAGACTACGAGCAGTACTTC
J: TRBJ2-7
size: NA
V: TRBV18
D: TRBD2

CDR3: CASSLLEGGPLTEQFF
DNA: TGTGCCAGCAGCCTCCTGGAGGGAGGGCCTCTCACTGAGCAGTTCTTC
J: TRBJ2-1
size: once
V: TRBV14
D: TRBD2

CDR3: CASSDRGYEQYF
DNA: TGTGCCAGCAGTGATCGGGGCTACGAGCAGTACTTC
J: TRBJ2-7
size: NA
V: TRBV6-1
D: NA

CDR3: CASSPTRDRSYEQYF
DNA: TGTGCCAGCAGCCCGACGCGGGATCGATCCTACGAGCAGTACTTC
J: TRBJ2-7
size: NA
V: TRBV5-4
D: NA

CDR3: CASRRGRGYTEAFF
DNA: TGTGCCAGCCGGAGGGGCAGGGGGTACACTGAAGCTTTCTTT
J: TRBJ1-1
size: NA
V: TRBV27
D: TRBD1

CDR3: CASSLEFIGNTIYF
DNA: TGTGCCAGCAGCTTAGAATTCATTGGAAACACCATATATTTT
J: TRBJ1-3
size: NA
V: TRBV7-9
D: NA

CDR3: CASSQGGASNQPQHF
DNA: TGTGCCAGCTCACAGGGGGGGGCCAGCAATCAGCCCCAGCATTTT
J: TRBJ1-5
size: NA
V: TRBV18
D: NA

CDR3: CASSEAGPKNIQYF
DNA: TGTGCCAGCAGTGAGGCAGGGCCAAAAAACATTCAGTACTTC
J: TRBJ2-4
size: NA
V: TRBV25-1
D: NA

CDR3: CASSLGLASGSVHEQYF
DNA: TGCGCCAGCAGCTTGGGCCTCGCTAGCGGGAGTGTCCACGAGCAGTACTTC
J: TRBJ2-7
size: NA
V: TRBV5-1
D: TRBD2

CDR3: CATSRIGETQYF
DNA: TGTGCCACCAGCAGAATCGGAGAGACCCAGTACTTC
J: TRBJ2-5
size: NA
V: TRBV15
D: NA

CDR3: CASSVGLLGEQYF
DNA: TGTGCCAGCAGCGTGGGACTCCTGGGGGAGCAGTACTTC
J: TRBJ2-7
size: NA
V: TRBV9
D: NA

CDR3: CASSPRPGTHSTDTQYF
DNA: TGTGCCAGCAGCCCACGACCGGGGACACATAGCACAGATACGCAGTATTTT
J: TRBJ2-3
size: once
V: TRBV9
D: NA

CDR3: CASSYLGQGAYEQYF
DNA: TGTGCCAGCAGTTACTTGGGCCAGGGGGCCTACGAGCAGTACTTC
J: TRBJ2-7
size: few
V: TRBV6-2/TRBV6-3
D: TRBD1

CDR3: CATSRDPNRGNSPLHF
DNA: TGTGCCACCAGCAGAGACCCGAACAGGGGTAATTCACCCCTCCACTTT
J: TRBJ1-6
size: NA
V: TRBV15
D: TRBD1

CDR3: CASSQLGQGRRLAKNIQYF
DNA: TGCGCCAGCAGCCAATTGGGACAGGGGCGTCGATTAGCCAAAAACATTCAGTACTTC
J: TRBJ2-4
size: NA
V: TRBV4-1
D: TRBD1

CDR3: CASSAPPDGYTF
DNA: TGCGCCAGCAGCGCCCCGCCGGATGGCTACACCTTC
J: TRBJ1-2
size: NA
V: TRBV5-1
D: NA

CDR3: CASSYSTGDETQYF
DNA: TGTGCCAGCAGTTACTCGACGGGGGATGAGACCCAGTACTTC
J: TRBJ2-5
size: NA
V: TRBV6-6
D: NA

CDR3: CASSPMGGSGNTIYF
DNA: TGTGCCAGCAGCCCGATGGGGGGTTCTGGAAACACCATATATTTT
J: TRBJ1-3
size: NA
V: TRBV9
D: NA

CDR3: CASTAENTGELFF
DNA: TGTGCCAGCACTGCAGAAAACACCGGGGAGCTGTTTTTT
J: TRBJ2-2
size: NA
V: TRBV2
D: NA

CDR3: CASSIGVPGYGYTF
DNA: TGTGCCAGTAGTATCGGTGTCCCGGGCTATGGCTACACCTTC
J: TRBJ1-2
size: once
V: TRBV19
D: NA

CDR3: CASSLNRGTPSDTEAFF
DNA: TGTGCCAGCAGCTTAAACAGGGGGACTCCCTCGGACACTGAAGCTTTCTTT
J: TRBJ1-1
size: NA
V: TRBV28
D: TRBD1

CDR3: CSLLLDTQYF
DNA: TGCAGCCTCCTTTTAGATACGCAGTATTTT
J: TRBJ2-3
size: NA
V: TRBV20-1
D: NA